What follows are 15 T cell receptor beta chains derived from one specimen sequenced in a study of blood T cell repertoires in COVID-19. The protocol was immunoSEQ multiplex PCR, while the TCRdb copy is restricted to in-frame clones and leaves out a portion. This sample yields approximately 92,000 clones, of which 84% are seen a single time; less than 2% belongs to the top ten. Sequencing used peripheral blood. The source of these receptors is a man between 65 and 85 years old with active or convalescent COVID-19.

The chain combines TRBV4-1 with TRBJ1-6, with D hard to call. Looked up from germline, CDR1 is MGHRA and CDR2 is YSYEKL. Deletions cut 0 bases from V and 8 bases from J, with 11 bases between. This CDR3 contains 15 residues. The CDR3 nucleotides read TGCGCCAGCAGCCAAGACGAGGGTAGGGATTCACCCCTCCACTTT. Its translation is CASSQDEGRDSPLHF.

The CDR3 coding sequence is TGTGCCAGCAGCTTAGGGAGAGGAGACACTGAAGCTTTCTTT. It encodes CASSLGRGDTEAFF. V gene TRBV7-6 combines with J gene TRBJ1-1, with D unclear. V was cut by 1 base and J by 3 bases, with 9 bases left in between. Germline lookup yields CDR1 SGHVS and CDR2 FNYEAQ. The CDR3 totals 14 residues.

The rearrangement joins TRBV7-9 to TRBJ2-3, with D perhaps matching TRBD2 (5 bases). CDR1 and CDR2 (germline): SEHNR, FQNEAQ (reference sequence). The CDR3 has 15 amino acids. The V end was cut by 1 base, the J end by 5 bases, with 13 bases between. The CDR3 spells CASSLGGLLLDTQYF. The DNA for the CDR3 is TGTGCCAGCAGCTTAGGAGGGCTTCTATTAGATACGCAGTATTTT.

V gene TRBV5-6 combines with J gene TRBJ2-3; 10 bases agree with TRBD2. The V and J ends lost 4 bases and 2 bases, in that order; junction bases with no gene match: 10. The germline CDR1 and CDR2 sequences are SGHDT and YYEEEE. The CDR3 runs to 17 residues. This chain's CDR3 is CASSLGPSGGATDTQYF. The CDR3 coding sequence is TGTGCCAGCAGCCTAGGGCCTAGCGGGGGAGCCACAGATACGCAGTATTTT.

V and J are TRBV5-4 and TRBJ2-3; D is possibly TRBD2 (6 bases). Trimming cost V 3 bases and J 5 bases, with 16 bases left between them. Germline loops: CDR1 SGHNT, CDR2 YYREEE (reference sequence). CDR3 length: 15 amino acids. The CDR3 spells CASSYGGTQVDTQYF. The CDR3, as DNA: TGTGCCAGCAGCTATGGAGGGACCCAAGTAGATACGCAGTATTTT.

In its sample, this clone was seen once. The chain carries TRBV3-1 (or the pseudogene TRBV3-2) and TRBJ2-5; D not resolved. This CDR3 is 11 amino acids long. V was clipped by 6 bases and J by 2 bases, with 4 bases between them. The germline V gene encodes CDR1 LGHDT and CDR2 YNNKEL (reference sequence). The CDR3 nucleotides read TGTGCCAGCAGGGAGCAAGAGACCCAGTACTTC. Amino acid sequence: CASREQETQYF.

This rearrangement joins TRBV5-1 to TRBJ2-7; TRBD2 matches at 10 bases. The CDR3 is 15 amino acids. Trimming took 5 bases from V and 5 from J; bases not matched to a gene: 10. Germline CDR1 reads SGHRS; CDR2 reads YFSETQ. CDR3 loop: CASRRTSGFLNEQYF. The CDR3 DNA follows: TGCGCCAGCAGAAGGACTAGCGGATTTTTGAACGAGCAGTACTTC.

The chain couples TRBV5-4 to TRBJ1-4; 9 positions match TRBD1. The CDR3 sequence is 15 residues long. Unmatched junction bases numbered 6, after V lost 5 bases and J lost 4 bases. CDR1 is SGHNT and CDR2 is YYREEE in the germline V gene (reference sequence). CDR3 loop: CASSPTGGRNEKLFF. In nucleotides, the CDR3 is TGTGCCAGCAGTCCTACAGGGGGCCGTAATGAAAAACTGTTTTTT.

The chain is built from TRBV9 and TRBJ2-7, with D possibly matching TRBD1 (5 bases). This CDR3 spans 15 amino acids. CDR1 and CDR2 (germline): SGDLS, YYNGEE. The germline V and J ends were trimmed by 0 bases and 2 bases, with 12 bases remaining between them. CDR3: CASSVGTADTYEQYF. The CDR3 nucleotides are TGTGCCAGCAGCGTAGGGACCGCGGACACCTACGAGCAGTACTTC.

This clone was observed a handful of times. The chain uses TRBV7-2 and TRBJ2-1; the D is unclear. Looked up from germline, CDR1 is SGHTA and CDR2 is FQGNSA. V gave up 3 bases and J gave up 0 bases, with 6 bases separating them. The CDR3 has 14 residues. CDR3 in amino acids: CASSFAGSYNEQFF. The CDR3 DNA follows: TGTGCCAGCAGCTTCGCCGGCTCCTACAATGAGCAGTTCTTC.

This clone was picked up a small number of times. The chain joins TRBV5-4 to TRBJ1-1; 10 nucleotides align to TRBD1. The length of the CDR3 is 16 residues. Germline assignment: CDR1 SGHNT and CDR2 YYREEE (reference sequence). V dropped 2 bases and J dropped 2; count of bases not matched to a gene: 6. The CDR3 reads CASSFPGTGVNTEAFF. Written as DNA, the CDR3 is TGTGCCAGCAGCTTCCCCGGGACAGGGGTAAACACTGAAGCTTTCTTT.

This sequence joins TRBV28 and TRBJ1-6; 7 positions agree with TRBD1. The V and J ends lost 10 bases and 11 bases, in that order; junction bases with no gene match: 11. CDR1 MDHEN and CDR2 SYDVKM come from the germline V gene. This CDR3 is built from 13 residues. The CDR3 spells CATAPGQSAPLHF. In DNA form, the CDR3 reads TGTGCCACCGCACCGGGACAGTCAGCACCCCTCCACTTT.

V usage is TRBV6-6 and J usage is TRBJ1-1, with unresolved D. Germline loops: CDR1 MNHNY, CDR2 SVGAGI (reference sequence). V shed 2 bases and J shed 8 bases, with 12 bases lying between them. CDR3 length: 13 residues. CDR3 coding DNA: TGTGCCAGCAGTTACGTCGGGGAGGGAGAAGCTTTCTTT. Protein product: CASSYVGEGEAFF.

The rearrangement links TRBV2 to TRBJ1-2, with D perhaps matching TRBD1 (5 bases). Looked up from germline, CDR1 is SNHLY and CDR2 is FYNNEI. V lost 5 bases and J lost 4, with 11 bases in between. The CDR3 spans 13 residues. CDR3 sequence reads: CASSQDGGYGYTF. The DNA of the CDR3 is TGTGCCAGCAGTCAAGACGGGGGCTATGGCTACACCTTC.

V usage is TRBV5-6 and J usage is TRBJ1-2, with unresolved D. V gave up 5 bases and J gave up 1 base, with 24 bases separating them. Germline loops: CDR1 SGHDT, CDR2 YYEEEE. The CDR3 extends over 18 amino acids. The CDR3 reads CASSSPPGSGPDNYGYTF. In nucleotides, the CDR3 is TGTGCCAGCAGTTCTCCCCCCGGAAGTGGGCCTGATAACTATGGCTACACCTTC.